The rows below give T cell receptor beta chains drawn from one sample of a study of T cell repertoires in cytomegalovirus infection. No antigens are known for them. From the reads, TCRdb called clonotypes with MiXCR, one entry per CDR3 protein. The top ten clones hold about an eighth of a sample with hundreds of thousands of distinct CDR3 sequences, approximately 33% of them seen once. Sequenced material: cultured CD8+ T cells from PBMCs, taken from culture after CMV antigen stimulation. Receptor source: a human donor in good health (CMV status not recorded). Some clones in this sample may be carry-over from other donors' samples. Each CDR3 is given with its conserved first and last residue. Each record gives: V gene, clone size, D gene, J gene, CDR3 protein, CDR3 DNA. A D gene is named only where the DNA matches it firmly. The size field is filled for only some rows; it gives once, few, many or a size class.

TRBV29-1	.	.	TRBJ1-2	CSVGAGFGYTF	TGCAGCGTGGGGGCAGGGTTTGGCTACACCTTC
TRBV19	few	.	TRBJ1-1	CASRRQGSTEAFF	TGTGCCAGTAGACGGCAAGGGAGCACTGAAGCTTTCTTT
TRBV29-1	.	.	TRBJ2-5	CSVEGEMGSQETQYF	TGCAGCGTTGAGGGGGAGATGGGCAGTCAAGAGACCCAGTACTTC
TRBV4-2	.	.	TRBJ1-1	CASSQGGRGDTEAFF	TGTGCCAGCAGCCAAGGAGGTAGGGGCGACACTGAAGCTTTCTTT
TRBV6-2/TRBV6-3	few	.	TRBJ2-5	CASSYDGSYALDQETQYF	TGTGCCAGCAGTTACGACGGGTCCTATGCGCTAGACCAAGAGACCCAGTACTTC
TRBV12-5	few	TRBD1	TRBJ2-1	CASGLVYSGQVYNEQFF	TGTGCTAGTGGTTTGGTATATTCAGGACAGGTCTACAATGAGCAGTTCTTC
TRBV7-8	.	TRBD2	TRBJ2-1	CASSPLRGGGAHEQFF	TGTGCCAGCAGCCCCCTCCGGGGCGGGGGGGCCCATGAGCAGTTCTTC
TRBV24-1	.	TRBD1	TRBJ2-4	CATSDLYPQGATKNIQYF	TGTGCCACCAGTGATTTATATCCGCAGGGGGCGACCAAAAACATTCAGTACTTC
TRBV10-3	.	.	TRBJ2-6	CAVHSSGANVLTF	TGTGCCGTCCATAGCTCTGGGGCCAACGTCCTGACTTTC
TRBV18	few	TRBD1	TRBJ1-1	CARFSRDRPLLNTEAFF	TGTGCCAGATTCAGCCGGGACAGGCCTTTACTGAACACTGAAGCTTTCTTT
TRBV29-1	.	.	TRBJ2-1	CSVDWRVDEQFF	TGCAGCGTTGATTGGAGGGTCGATGAGCAGTTCTTC
TRBV29-1	.	TRBD2	TRBJ2-1	CSAQPGRGDDNEQFF	TGCAGCGCCCAACCGGGGCGGGGGGATGACAATGAGCAGTTCTTC
TRBV2	few	.	TRBJ2-7	CASAPGAGNEQYF	TGTGCCAGCGCCCCCGGGGCAGGGAACGAGCAGTACTTC
TRBV4-1	.	TRBD1	TRBJ1-2	CASSQVAHRGHGYTF	TGCGCCAGCAGCCAAGTCGCGCACAGGGGGCATGGCTACACCTTC
TRBV5-4	.	.	TRBJ2-5	CASSDTGPGQETQYF	TGTGCCAGCAGCGACACGGGGCCGGGACAAGAGACCCAGTACTTC
TRBV12-3/TRBV12-4	.	.	TRBJ2-3	CASSSEDTDTQYF	TGTGCCAGCAGTTCGGAGGACACAGATACGCAGTATTTT
TRBV6-1	many	.	TRBJ2-1	CASSEGGGWNEQFF	TGTGCCAGCAGTGAAGGTGGGGGCTGGAATGAGCAGTTCTTC
TRBV27	few	.	TRBJ2-4	CASSYTPKNIQYF	TGTGCCAGCAGTTACACACCCAAAAACATTCAGTACTTC
TRBV7-4	.	TRBD1	TRBJ1-1	CASSLTRDSGNTEAFF	TGTGCCAGCAGCTTGACTCGGGACAGTGGGAACACTGAAGCTTTCTTT
TRBV7-2	many	.	TRBJ2-2	CASTLMGTGELFF	TGTGCCAGCACCCTCATGGGCACCGGGGAGCTGTTTTTT
TRBV11-2	.	.	TRBJ1-1	CASSLGIGREAFF	TGTGCCAGCAGCTTAGGAATCGGAAGGGAAGCTTTCTTT
TRBV7-6	.	.	TRBJ1-1	CASSKQVFNTEACF	TGTGCCAGCAGCAAACAGGTTTTTAACACTGAAGCTTGCTTT
TRBV10-2	.	.	TRBJ1-2	CASGLRAPDGYTF	TGCGCCAGCGGCCTCCGGGCCCCAGATGGCTACACCTTC
TRBV19	.	.	TRBJ1-4	CAIIQGEREKLFF	TGTGCCATTATACAGGGTGAACGGGAAAAACTGTTTTTT
TRBV19	.	TRBD2	TRBJ2-5	CASNQRGATQETQYF	TGTGCCAGTAACCAGCGGGGGGCTACTCAAGAGACCCAGTACTTC
TRBV11-2	many	.	TRBJ2-5	CASSWGGIQETQYF	TGTGCCAGCAGCTGGGGGGGCATACAAGAGACCCAGTACTTC
TRBV4-1	few	.	TRBJ2-7	CASSQAGTNYEQYF	TGCGCCAGCAGCCAAGCAGGCACTAACTACGAGCAGTACTTC
TRBV7-6	many	TRBD1	TRBJ2-2	CASSLEPGTVNTGELFF	TGTGCCAGCAGCTTAGAACCCGGGACAGTAAACACCGGGGAGCTGTTTTTT
TRBV7-9	few	.	TRBJ2-1	CASSQGGFPYNEQFF	TGTGCCAGCAGCCAAGGCGGGTTCCCCTACAATGAGCAGTTCTTC
TRBV7-2	few	.	TRBJ2-1	CASSLGEVGEQFF	TGTGCCAGCAGCTTAGGGGAGGTTGGGGAGCAGTTCTTC
TRBV6-5	.	TRBD1	TRBJ1-2	CASSYDRAFDGYTF	TGTGCCAGCAGTTACGACAGGGCGTTCGATGGCTACACCTTC